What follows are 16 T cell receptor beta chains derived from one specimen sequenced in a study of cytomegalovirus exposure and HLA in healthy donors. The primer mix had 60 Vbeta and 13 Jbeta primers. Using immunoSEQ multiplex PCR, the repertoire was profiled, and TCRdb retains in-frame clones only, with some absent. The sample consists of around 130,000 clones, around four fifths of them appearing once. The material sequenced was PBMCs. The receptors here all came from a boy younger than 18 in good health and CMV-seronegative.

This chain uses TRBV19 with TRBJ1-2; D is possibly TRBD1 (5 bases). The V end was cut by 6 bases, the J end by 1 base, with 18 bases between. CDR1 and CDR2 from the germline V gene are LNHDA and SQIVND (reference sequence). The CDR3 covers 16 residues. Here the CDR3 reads CASSSGGHVINYGYTF. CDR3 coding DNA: TGTGCCAGTAGCTCCGGTGGACACGTCATTAACTATGGCTACACCTTC.

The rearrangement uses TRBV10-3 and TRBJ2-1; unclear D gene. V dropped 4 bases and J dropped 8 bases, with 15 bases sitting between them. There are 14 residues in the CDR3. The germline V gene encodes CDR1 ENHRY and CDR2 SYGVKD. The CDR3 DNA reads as TGTGCCATCAGTGGGGTCGCAGGAACACATGAGCAGTTCTTC. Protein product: CAISGVAGTHEQFF.

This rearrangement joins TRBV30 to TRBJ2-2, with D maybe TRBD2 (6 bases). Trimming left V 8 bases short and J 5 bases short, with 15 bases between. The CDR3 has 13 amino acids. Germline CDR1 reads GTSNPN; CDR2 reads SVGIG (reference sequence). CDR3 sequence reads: CAGDSRGTGELFF. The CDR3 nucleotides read TGTGCCGGGGATAGCCGGGGGACCGGGGAGCTGTTTTTT.

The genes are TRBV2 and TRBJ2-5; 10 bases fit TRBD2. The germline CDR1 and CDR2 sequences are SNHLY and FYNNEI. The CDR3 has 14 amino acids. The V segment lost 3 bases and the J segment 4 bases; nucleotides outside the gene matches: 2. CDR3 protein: CASSDLAGAETQYF. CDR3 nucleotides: TGTGCCAGCAGTGATCTAGCGGGAGCAGAGACCCAGTACTTC.

The CDR3 loop reads CASSLSRVQNTEAFF. CDR3 bases: TGTGCCAGCAGCTTGTCCAGGGTCCAGAACACTGAAGCTTTCTTT. The chain recombines TRBV27 with TRBJ1-1, with TRBD1 as a possible D gene (5 bases). CDR3 length: 15 amino acids. CDR1 and CDR2 (germline): MNHEY, SMNVEV (reference sequence). V lost 6 bases and J 1 base, leaving 15 bases between the germline ends.

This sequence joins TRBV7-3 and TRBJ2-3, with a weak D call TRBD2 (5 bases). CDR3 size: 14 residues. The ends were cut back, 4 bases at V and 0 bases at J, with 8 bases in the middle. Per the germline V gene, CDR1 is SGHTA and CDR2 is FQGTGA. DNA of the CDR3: TGTGCCAGCAGCTCTCGGACTAGCACAGATACGCAGTATTTT. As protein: CASSSRTSTDTQYF.

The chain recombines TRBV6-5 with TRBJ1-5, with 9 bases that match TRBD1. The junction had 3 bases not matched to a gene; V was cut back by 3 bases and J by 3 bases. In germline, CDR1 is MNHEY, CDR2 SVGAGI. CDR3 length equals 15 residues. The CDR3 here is CASSYGQGLNQPQHF. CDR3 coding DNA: TGTGCCAGCAGTTATGGACAGGGGCTCAATCAGCCCCAGCATTTT.

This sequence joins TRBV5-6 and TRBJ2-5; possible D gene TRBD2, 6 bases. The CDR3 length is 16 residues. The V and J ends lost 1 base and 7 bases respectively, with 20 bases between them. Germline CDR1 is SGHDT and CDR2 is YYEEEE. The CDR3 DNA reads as TGTGCCAGCAGCTTGAGGGACTGGGGGATTTACGGGACCCAGTACTTC. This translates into CASSLRDWGIYGTQYF. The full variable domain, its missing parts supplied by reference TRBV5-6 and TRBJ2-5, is DAGVTQSPTHLIKTRGQQVTLRCSPKSGHDTVSWYQQALGQGPQFIFQYYEEEERQRGNFPDRFSGHQFPNYSSELNVNALLLGDSALYLCASSLRDWGIYGTQYFGPGTRLLVL.

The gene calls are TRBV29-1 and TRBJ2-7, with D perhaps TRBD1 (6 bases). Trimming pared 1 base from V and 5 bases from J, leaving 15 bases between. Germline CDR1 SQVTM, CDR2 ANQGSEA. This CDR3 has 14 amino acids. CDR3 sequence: CSVEGGAGAHEQYF. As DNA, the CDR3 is TGCAGCGTTGAAGGCGGAGCAGGGGCGCACGAGCAGTACTTC.

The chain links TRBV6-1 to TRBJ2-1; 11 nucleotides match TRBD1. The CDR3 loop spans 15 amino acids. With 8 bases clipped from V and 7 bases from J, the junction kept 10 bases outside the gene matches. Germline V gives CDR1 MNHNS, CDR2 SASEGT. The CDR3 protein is CASATRDRGSNEQFF. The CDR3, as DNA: TGTGCCAGCGCGACCCGGGACAGGGGGTCGAATGAGCAGTTCTTC.

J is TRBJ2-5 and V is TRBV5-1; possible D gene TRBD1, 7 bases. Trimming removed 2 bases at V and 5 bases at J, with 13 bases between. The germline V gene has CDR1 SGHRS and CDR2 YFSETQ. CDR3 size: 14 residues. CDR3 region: CASSLETGRETQYF. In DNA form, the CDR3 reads TGCGCCAGCAGCTTAGAGACAGGGAGGGAGACCCAGTACTTC.

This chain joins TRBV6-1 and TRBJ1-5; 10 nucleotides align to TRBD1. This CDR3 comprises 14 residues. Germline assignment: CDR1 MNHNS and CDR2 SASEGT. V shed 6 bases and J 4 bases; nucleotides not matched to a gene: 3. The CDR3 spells CASRDRGVNQPQHF. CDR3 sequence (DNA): TGTGCCAGCAGGGACAGGGGGGTTAATCAGCCCCAGCATTTT.

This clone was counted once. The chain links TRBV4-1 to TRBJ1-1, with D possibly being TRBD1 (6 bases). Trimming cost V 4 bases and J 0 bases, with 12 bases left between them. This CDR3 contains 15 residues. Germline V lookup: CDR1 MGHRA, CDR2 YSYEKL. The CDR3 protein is CASSLRTALNTEAFF. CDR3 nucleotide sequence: TGCGCCAGCAGCCTCCGGACAGCCTTGAACACTGAAGCTTTCTTT.

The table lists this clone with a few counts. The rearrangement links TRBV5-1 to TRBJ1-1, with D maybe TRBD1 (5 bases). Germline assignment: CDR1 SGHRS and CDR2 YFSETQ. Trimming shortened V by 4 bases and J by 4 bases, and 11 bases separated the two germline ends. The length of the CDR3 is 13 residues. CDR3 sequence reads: CASSARVSTEAFF. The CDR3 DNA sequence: TGCGCCAGCAGCGCCAGGGTGTCCACTGAAGCTTTCTTT.

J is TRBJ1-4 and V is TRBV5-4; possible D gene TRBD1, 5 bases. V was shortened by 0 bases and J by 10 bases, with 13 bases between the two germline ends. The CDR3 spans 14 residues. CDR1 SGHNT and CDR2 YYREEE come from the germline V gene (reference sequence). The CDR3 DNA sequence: TGTGCCAGCAGCTTGGAAGGGGTGAGAACAAAACTGTTTTTT. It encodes CASSLEGVRTKLFF.

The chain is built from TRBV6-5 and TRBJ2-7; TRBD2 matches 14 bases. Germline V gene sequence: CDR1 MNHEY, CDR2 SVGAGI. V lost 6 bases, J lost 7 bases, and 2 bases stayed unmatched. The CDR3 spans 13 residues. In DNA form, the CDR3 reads TGTGCCAGCAGAGGACTAGCGGGAGGTGAGCAGTACTTC. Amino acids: CASRGLAGGEQYF.